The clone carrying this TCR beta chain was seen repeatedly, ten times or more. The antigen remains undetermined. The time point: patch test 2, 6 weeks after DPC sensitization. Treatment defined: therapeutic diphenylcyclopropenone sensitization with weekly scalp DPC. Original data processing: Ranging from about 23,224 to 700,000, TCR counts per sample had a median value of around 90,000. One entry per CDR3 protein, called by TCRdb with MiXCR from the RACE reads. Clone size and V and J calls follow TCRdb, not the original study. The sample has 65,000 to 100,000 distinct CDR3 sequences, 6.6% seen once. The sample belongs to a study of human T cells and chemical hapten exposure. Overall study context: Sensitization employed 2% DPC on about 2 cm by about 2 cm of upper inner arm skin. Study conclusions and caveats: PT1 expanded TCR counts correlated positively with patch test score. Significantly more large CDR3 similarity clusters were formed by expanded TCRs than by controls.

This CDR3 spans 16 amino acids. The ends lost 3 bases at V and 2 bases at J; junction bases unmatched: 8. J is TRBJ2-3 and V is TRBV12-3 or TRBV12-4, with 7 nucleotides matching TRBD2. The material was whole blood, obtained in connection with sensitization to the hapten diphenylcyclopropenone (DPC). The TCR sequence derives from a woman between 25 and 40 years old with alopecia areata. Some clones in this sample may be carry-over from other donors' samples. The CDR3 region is CASSFGLVVATDTQYF. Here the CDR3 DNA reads TGTGCCAGCAGTTTCGGACTAGTAGTTGCCACAGATACGCAGTATTTT.